Given below is one TCR beta chain in context. This record belongs to a study of OX40 agonist ivuxolimab in advanced cancers. Looking at the study overall: Among those enrolled, mean age was around 60 years (range 23 to 79) and 70% to 85% were male.

Assay: immunoSEQ multiplex PCR; the TCRdb copy retains only in-frame clones and omits some. The sample includes 77,000 or so clones, more than 80% of them seen just once. Germline loops: CDR1 GTSNPN, CDR2 SVGIG (reference sequence). There are 13 residues in the CDR3. V lost 8 bases to trimming and J lost 6 bases, with 14 bases between them. This TCR came from an adult with an advanced solid tumor such as melanoma, head and neck, liver or kidney cancer. The rearrangement joins TRBV30 to TRBJ1-6; D is possibly TRBD1 (5 bases). Specimen: CD4+ or CD8+ T cells sorted from blood, collected in a trial of the OX40 agonist ivuxolimab. The CDR3 coding sequence is TGTGCCCGGGATTCGGGGGTTAATTCACCCCTCCACTTT. Its translation: CARDSGVNSPLHF. Supplemented by reference TRBV30 and TRBJ1-6, the full variable domain reads SQTIHQWPATLVQPVGSPLSLECTVEGTSNPNLYWYRQAAGRGLQLLFYSVGIGQISSEVPQNLSASRPQDRQFILSSKKLLLSDSGFYLCARDSGVNSPLHFGNGTRLTVT.